This TCR beta chain was captured in a study of tissue T cells after allogeneic stem cell transplantation. Clones were sequenced by immunoSEQ multiplex PCR, and TCRdb holds only the in-frame ones, with some missing. The sample shows 12,000 or so clones, approximately 70% of them seen only once. Retrospectively chosen non-transplant comparators had other cancers and at least five gastrointestinal samples, without known gastrointestinal disease. CDR1 and CDR2 from the germline V gene are LNHDA and SQIVND (reference sequence). With 9 bases removed from V and 4 bases from J, the gap between germline ends came to 13 bases. The CDR3 runs 13 residues.

The sequence was obtained from a woman between 18 and 50 years old with breast cancer. Source: tissue from the right colon, taken at autopsy. The chain links TRBV19 to TRBJ1-5, with D tentatively TRBD1 (6 bases). The CDR3 region has the DNA TGTGCCAGCCGCGGGACAAAAAATCAGCCCCAGCATTTT. Translated: CASRGTKNQPQHF.